The clone carrying this T cell receptor (beta chain) was detected only once. Antigen specificity is unknown. Mismatch with germline at one junction end may stem from a read error. Through a sample-barcoded 5' primer and a J-beta primer mix, a second PCR was run for roughly 6 to 12 cycles. The authors tagged each cDNA molecule using a template-switch adaptor with 12 random nucleotides. Per sample, CDR3-containing paired-end reads numbered at least 2.5 million. TCRdb reanalysed the 5' RACE reads using MiXCR and keeps one entry per CDR3 protein. Of hundreds of thousands of distinct CDR3 sequences detected, approximately 21% appear once; the ten largest clones hold more than 3%. This sample is part of a study of blood T cells in healthy people across ages. Study-wide context: Every two T cells gave about one barcoded beta molecule via template switching.

Study-wide results and limits: Percentage of naive T cells showed a strong correlation with TCR beta diversity.

This sequence was found in an older man in good health. Specimen: blood.

The CDR3 here is CASSLGQRRERFF. DNA of the CDR3: TGTGCCAGCAGCTTGGGACAGCGGCGTGAGCGGTTCTTC. The rearrangement uses TRBV5-6 and TRBJ2-5, with D possibly being TRBD1 or TRBD2 (5 bases each). Germline V gene sequence: CDR1 SGHDT, CDR2 YYEEEE. The CDR3 is made up of 13 amino acids.